This TCR beta chain was documented in a study of CD8 T cells in ankylosing spondylitis. This clonotype came up many times. Its antigen is not known. Trimming took off 5 bases at V and 3 bases at J, with 10 bases between the two ends. CDR3 size: 14 residues. In germline, CDR1 is SGHVS, CDR2 FQNEAQ. Study outcomes and limitations: In ankylosing spondylitis blood, a motif of eight highly homologous TCR beta variants appeared characteristic. Reactive arthritis synovial fluid and blood were previously reported to contain some motif variants. From matched ankylosing spondylitis synovial fluid, disease-linked clones were reportedly recovered at significantly enriched levels.

Scientists made TCR beta libraries using quantitative 5'-RACE with molecular barcodes. Using its own MiXCR run on the 5' RACE reads, TCRdb lists one record per CDR3 protein. The profile shows about 360,000 distinct CDR3 sequences, approximately 22% of them singletons. The sequenced sample consisted of blood, either unsorted or a sorted T cell fraction (not recorded which). This sequence joins TRBV7-8 and TRBJ2-2; D possibly corresponds to TRBD1 (6 bases). The receptor was derived from a male donor with ankylosing spondylitis or in good health (not recorded which). For the CDR3, the DNA is TGTGCCAGCAGCCATCCAGGGGACACCGGGGAGCTGTTTTTT. As protein: CASSHPGDTGELFF.